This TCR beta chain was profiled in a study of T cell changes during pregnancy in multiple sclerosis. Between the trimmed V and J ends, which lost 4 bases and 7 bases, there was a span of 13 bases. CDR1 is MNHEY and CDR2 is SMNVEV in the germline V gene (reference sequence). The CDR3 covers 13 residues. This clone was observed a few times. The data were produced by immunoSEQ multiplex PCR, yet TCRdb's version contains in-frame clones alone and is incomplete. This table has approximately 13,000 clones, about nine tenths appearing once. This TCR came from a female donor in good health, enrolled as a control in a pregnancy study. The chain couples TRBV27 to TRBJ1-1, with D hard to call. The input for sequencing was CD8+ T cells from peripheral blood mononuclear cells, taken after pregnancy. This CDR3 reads CASSWIWESEAFF. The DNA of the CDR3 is TGTGCCAGCAGTTGGATTTGGGAGAGTGAAGCTTTCTTT.